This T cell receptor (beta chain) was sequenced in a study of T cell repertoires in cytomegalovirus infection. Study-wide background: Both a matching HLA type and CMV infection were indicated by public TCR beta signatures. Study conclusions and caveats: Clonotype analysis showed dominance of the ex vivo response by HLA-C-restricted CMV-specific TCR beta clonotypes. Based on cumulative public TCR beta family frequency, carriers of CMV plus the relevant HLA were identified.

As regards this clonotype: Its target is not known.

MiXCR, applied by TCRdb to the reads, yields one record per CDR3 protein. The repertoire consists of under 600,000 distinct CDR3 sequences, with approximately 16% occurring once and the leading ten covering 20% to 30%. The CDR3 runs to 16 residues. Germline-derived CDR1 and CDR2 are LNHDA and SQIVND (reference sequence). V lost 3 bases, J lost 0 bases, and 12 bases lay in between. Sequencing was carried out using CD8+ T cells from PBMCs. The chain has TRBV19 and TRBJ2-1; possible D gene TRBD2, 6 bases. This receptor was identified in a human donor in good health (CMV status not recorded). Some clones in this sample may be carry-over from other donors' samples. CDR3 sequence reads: CASSMTRASSYNEQFF. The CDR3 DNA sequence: TGTGCCAGTAGTATGACTAGGGCTAGCTCCTACAATGAGCAGTTCTTC.